Presented here are 10 T cell receptor beta chains from one specimen sequenced in a study of T cells in Graves' hyperthyroidism and ophthalmopathy. It was RNA transcripts that yielded the amplified TCR beta CDR3 regions. The TCR CDR3 first-round RT-PCR relied on the HTBI primer set. TCRdb passed the multiplex PCR reads through MiXCR, listing each CDR3 protein once. The sample has 480,000 or so distinct CDR3 sequences, 40% to 55% seen once. The sample comprised peripheral blood or thyroid tissue (not recorded which). Receptors originate from an adult woman with Graves' disease, either hyperthyroidism or ophthalmopathy (not recorded which).

Many counts were recorded for this clonotype. The chain joins TRBV10-3 to TRBJ2-2; 9 bases are a match to TRBD1. The CDR3 has 14 residues. V shed 10 bases and J 6 bases; nucleotides not matched to a gene: 9. Germline values: CDR1 ENHRY, CDR2 SYGVKD. This chain's CDR3 is CASTGTGLSGELFF. The CDR3 DNA is TGTGCCAGTACCGGGACAGGGTTGTCCGGGGAGCTGTTTTTT.

In this sample, this clonotype turned up many times. The J gene is TRBJ2-7, the V gene TRBV5-4; 11 nucleotides align to TRBD1. The CDR3 runs to 16 residues. V dropped 3 bases and J dropped 4; count of bases not matched to a gene: 9. The V gene's germline CDR1 is SGHNT and CDR2 YYREEE (reference sequence). DNA of the CDR3: TGTGCCAGCAGCTCCACCGGGACAGGGGGAATGTACGAGCAGTACTTC. This encodes CASSSTGTGGMYEQYF.

This clonotype was observed at least ten times. The J gene is TRBJ2-7, the V gene TRBV11-2; tentative D call: TRBD1 (6 bases). CDR3 length: 13 amino acids. V lost 5 bases and J 3 bases, leaving 11 bases between the germline ends. Germline V CDR1 and CDR2: SGHAT, FQNNGV. The CDR3 spells CASSDRDIYEQYF. DNA for the CDR3: TGTGCCAGCAGCGATAGGGACATCTACGAGCAGTACTTC.

This chain uses TRBV29-1 with TRBJ2-5; TRBD1 matches 7 bases. Germline trimming cut 1 base from V and 5 bases from J; bases unmatched to any gene: 7. The CDR3 consists of 14 residues. CDR1 and CDR2 (germline): SQVTM, ANQGSEA. The CDR3 nucleotides are TGCAGCGTTGAAGGGGGAACAGGGGACGAGACCCAGTACTTC. Residues: CSVEGGTGDETQYF. The full variable domain, with the rest looked up from reference TRBV29-1 and TRBJ2-5, is SAVISQKPSRDICQRGTSLTIQCQVDSQVTMMFWYRQQPGQSLTLIATANQGSEATYESGFVIDKFPISRPNLTFSTLTVSNMSPEDSSIYLCSVEGGTGDETQYFGPGTRLLVL.

V and J are TRBV12-3 or TRBV12-4 and TRBJ2-5, with D perhaps TRBD1 (6 bases). CDR3 length equals 14 residues. Trimming removed 4 bases at V and 11 bases at J, with 20 bases between. The CDR3 loop is CASSSLGTPDPQYF. CDR3 in DNA: TGTGCCAGCAGTTCCCTCGGGACACCGGATCCACAGTACTTC.

This clonotype was observed a few times. This sequence joins TRBV2 and TRBJ2-2, with 8 bases that match TRBD1. Looked up from germline, CDR1 is SNHLY and CDR2 is FYNNEI. The trim removed 3 bases at V and 3 bases at J, leaving 3 bases unmatched. The CDR3 loop spans 15 amino acids. This CDR3 is CASSEVRGHTGELFF. The CDR3 DNA reads as TGTGCCAGCAGTGAGGTCAGGGGGCACACCGGGGAGCTGTTTTTT.

As to this clonotype: A read error may account for a junction end that differs from germline. V gene TRBV20-1 combines with J gene TRBJ2-1, with 10 bases matching TRBD2. CDR1 and CDR2 from the germline V gene are DFQATT and SNEGSKA (reference sequence). The CDR3 has 14 amino acids. CDR3: CSARAGGPYNEQFF. The CDR3 DNA reads as TGCAGTGCGAGAGCGGGAGGGCCCTACAATGAGCAGTTCTTC.

This clonotype was recorded only once. A much larger clone differs from this one at a single base, so this may be a read error. V usage is TRBV4-1 and J usage is TRBJ2-7; 8 nucleotides agree with TRBD1. The CDR3 has 15 residues. Germline V CDR1 and CDR2: MGHRA, YSYEKL. In DNA form, the CDR3 reads TGCGCCATCAGCCAACGTGACAGGGGAGGCTACGAGCAGTACTTC. Its translation is CAISQRDRGGYEQYF.

J is TRBJ2-7 and V is TRBV4-3, with TRBD2 matching 7 bases. The V gene end was trimmed by 2 bases and the J gene end by 1 base; junction bases not matched to a gene: 5. The CDR3 length is 15 residues. The germline V gene encodes CDR1 LGHNA and CDR2 YSLEER. This chain's CDR3 is CASSQIASGSYEQYF. In nucleotides, the CDR3 is TGCGCCAGCAGCCAAATCGCTAGCGGTTCCTACGAGCAGTACTTC.

The V and J genes are TRBV7-9 and TRBJ1-6; D might be TRBD1 (6 bases). The CDR3 is 16 residues long. The germline V gene has CDR1 SEHNR and CDR2 FQNEAQ (reference sequence). V shed 1 base and J shed 6 bases, with 13 bases lying between them. This CDR3 is CASSLDPGGGNSPLHF. CDR3 nucleotides: TGTGCCAGCAGCTTAGATCCGGGGGGCGGTAATTCACCCCTCCACTTT.